What follows are 32 T cell receptor beta chains derived from one specimen sequenced in a study of cytomegalovirus exposure and HLA in healthy donors. PCR used 60 Vbeta primers and 13 Jbeta primers. Clones were read by immunoSEQ multiplex PCR, and TCRdb kept only the in-frame ones, dropping some. The sample holds some 150,000 clones, 80% to 85% seen once. The source material was PBMCs. The receptors shown here come from a boy aged 2 to 10 in good health and CMV-seronegative.

The sample holds a few counts of this clone. The CDR3 nucleotides read TGTGCCAGCAGCTTGGTATTGGCGGTTCCGCCCCAGCATTTT. Its translation is CASSLVLAVPPQHF. This sequence joins TRBV5-8 and TRBJ1-5, with D hard to call. This CDR3 region has 14 residues. The V gene's germline CDR1 is SGHTS and CDR2 YDEGEE. Trimming took 0 bases from V and 9 from J, leaving 13 bases between them.

The V and J genes are TRBV5-1 and TRBJ2-1, with 7 positions matching TRBD1. The V gene's germline CDR1 is SGHRS and CDR2 YFSETQ. The J segment lost 6 bases and the V segment lost 0 bases, leaving 3 bases of the junction unmatched. The length of the CDR3 is 14 residues. The CDR3 loop is CASSLGTGRNEQFF. The CDR3 region has the DNA TGCGCCAGCAGCTTGGGGACAGGCCGCAATGAGCAGTTCTTC.

V gene TRBV5-1 combines with J gene TRBJ1-1, with D tentatively TRBD1 (6 bases). Trimming left V 0 bases short and J 0 bases short, with 21 bases between. Germline V gene sequence: CDR1 SGHRS, CDR2 YFSETQ. This CDR3 contains 19 residues. The CDR3 DNA reads as TGCGCCAGCAGCTTGGTTACCCAGGGGTTTGAATCGGTGAACACTGAAGCTTTCTTT. Amino acids: CASSLVTQGFESVNTEAFF. The full variable domain, its missing parts supplied by reference TRBV5-1 and TRBJ1-1, is KAGVTQTPRYLIKTRGQQVTLSCSPISGHRSVSWYQQTPGQGLQFLFEYFSETQRNKGNFPGRFSGRQFSNSRSEMNVSTLELGDSALYLCASSLVTQGFESVNTEAFFGQGTRLTVV.

This clone was counted only a few times. The V call is TRBV7-9, the J call TRBJ1-1; no firm D call. This CDR3 is built from 14 residues. V gave up 5 bases and J gave up 7 bases, with 17 bases separating them. Germline lookup yields CDR1 SEHNR and CDR2 FQNEAQ (reference sequence). This chain's CDR3 is CASSPLQRQDEAFF. CDR3 sequence (DNA): TGTGCCAGCAGCCCACTCCAGAGACAAGATGAAGCTTTCTTT.

This clone was seen only a few times. V usage is TRBV6-1 and J usage is TRBJ1-2, with TRBD1 as a possible D gene (6 bases). There are 15 residues in the CDR3. In germline, CDR1 is MNHNS, CDR2 SASEGT. Trimming stripped 8 bases from V and 7 bases from J, with 23 bases between. DNA of the CDR3: TGTGCCAGCTGCCCGAGGGGCAAGGGGGAGTGTGGCTACACCTTC. This gives the protein CASCPRGKGECGYTF.

The chain couples TRBV4-1 to TRBJ1-2, with no clear D. The germline gives CDR1 MGHRA, CDR2 YSYEKL. The V and J ends lost 7 bases and 0 bases respectively, with 15 bases between them. The CDR3 sequence is 15 residues long. The CDR3 DNA is TGCGCCAGCACCGCCTTAGAGGGATCTAACTATGGCTACACCTTC. Protein sequence: CASTALEGSNYGYTF.

This rearrangement joins TRBV6-5 to TRBJ2-7, with D possibly being TRBD1 (6 bases). There are 15 residues in the CDR3. Germline V lookup: CDR1 MNHEY, CDR2 SVGAGI. Trimming removed 0 bases from V and 2 bases from J, with 11 bases in between. CDR3 sequence (DNA): TGTGCCAGCAGTTACTCAGTTCCAGGGGCCTACGAGCAGTACTTC. Translated, it gives CASSYSVPGAYEQYF.

The rearrangement uses TRBV25-1 and TRBJ2-3; D gene ambiguous. V was pared by 5 bases and J by 4 bases, with 13 bases between. CDR3 size: 14 residues. Germline values: CDR1 MGHDK, CDR2 SYGVNS. The CDR3 DNA follows: TGTGCCAGCAGTCCCCCTCCCGGGTCAGATACGCAGTATTTT. Translating gives CASSPPPGSDTQYF.

The rearrangement links TRBV7-2 to TRBJ2-1; D possibly corresponds to TRBD2 (5 bases). Trimming took 5 bases from V and 12 from J, leaving 20 bases between them. CDR3 length: 14 residues. The germline CDR1 and CDR2 sequences are SGHTA and FQGNSA. CDR3 loop: CASSTTTTTGGQFF. The CDR3 nucleotides read TGTGCCAGCAGCACCACTACGACTACCGGAGGGCAGTTCTTC.

Only a few counts were recorded for this clone. The chain carries TRBV28 and TRBJ2-7; 11 bases align to TRBD2. In germline, CDR1 is MDHEN, CDR2 SYDVKM. Trimming cost V 5 bases and J 9 bases; bases outside gene matches: 12. The CDR3 is 15 amino acids. CDR3 in amino acids: CASSRGASGRPRQYF. The CDR3 nucleotides are TGTGCCAGCAGTCGGGGGGCTAGCGGGAGGCCACGGCAGTACTTC.

The chain has TRBV7-2 and TRBJ2-5; 8 nucleotides match TRBD2. The J segment lost 5 bases and the V segment lost 4 bases, leaving 18 bases of the junction unmatched. The CDR3 contains 18 residues. Germline V gene lookup returns CDR1 SGHTA and CDR2 FQGNSA. This chain's CDR3 is CASSYRLMAGGGVETQYF. In DNA form, the CDR3 reads TGTGCCAGCAGCTACCGTCTCATGGCGGGAGGAGGGGTTGAGACCCAGTACTTC.

The chain carries TRBV25-1 and TRBJ1-4, with unresolved D. The germline V gene has CDR1 MGHDK and CDR2 SYGVNS. There are 16 residues in the CDR3. Trimming shortened V by 0 bases and J by 7 bases, and 15 bases separated the two germline ends. The CDR3 DNA reads as TGTGCCAGCAGTGAATATGGAGGGAATCGTGGTGAAAAACTGTTTTTT. Its translation: CASSEYGGNRGEKLFF.

The rearrangement links TRBV5-1 to TRBJ2-3; 13 bases match TRBD2. Per the germline V gene, CDR1 is SGHRS and CDR2 is YFSETQ. V was clipped by 0 bases and J by 6 bases; unmatched bases: 13. The CDR3 has 19 amino acids. The CDR3 loop is CASSLAGWTGLAGRDTQYF. Here the CDR3 DNA reads TGCGCCAGCAGCTTGGCGGGTTGGACGGGACTAGCGGGACGTGATACGCAGTATTTT.

The chain recombines TRBV5-1 with TRBJ2-7; 8 bases fit TRBD1. V lost 0 bases and J lost 3; bases outside the gene matches: 5. Germline V gene data show CDR1 as SGHRS and CDR2 as YFSETQ. The CDR3 is 15 amino acids. CDR3 amino acids: CASSLALQGVYEQYF. The CDR3 DNA reads as TGCGCCAGCAGCTTGGCGTTACAGGGGGTCTACGAGCAGTACTTC. Full variable domain (rest looked up from reference TRBV5-1 and TRBJ2-7): KAGVTQTPRYLIKTRGQQVTLSCSPISGHRSVSWYQQTPGQGLQFLFEYFSETQRNKGNFPGRFSGRQFSNSRSEMNVSTLELGDSALYLCASSLALQGVYEQYFGPGTRLTVT.

The chain recombines TRBV7-9 with TRBJ2-3; 7 bases agree with TRBD2. Germline V CDR1 and CDR2: SEHNR, FQNEAQ (reference sequence). J was trimmed by 6 bases and V by 1 base; bases with no gene match: 10. The CDR3 has 16 residues. The CDR3 DNA follows: TGTGCCAGCAGCTTAGAGGCGGGAGCCGTGGGGGATACGCAGTATTTT. This sequence encodes CASSLEAGAVGDTQYF. The whole variable domain, filled in from reference TRBV7-9 and TRBJ2-3, reads DTGVSQNPRHKITKRGQNVTFRCDPISEHNRLYWYRQTLGQGPEFLTYFQNEAQLEKSRLLSDRFSAERPKGSFSTLEIQRTEQGDSAMYLCASSLEAGAVGDTQYFGPGTRLTVL.

The rearrangement joins TRBV9 to TRBJ1-1, with D uncertain. CDR1 SGDLS and CDR2 YYNGEE come from the germline V gene. CDR3 length equals 14 residues. V was clipped by 0 bases and J by 9 bases, with 15 bases between them. The CDR3: CASSVDFTGFQAFF. CDR3 bases: TGTGCCAGCAGCGTAGATTTCACCGGGTTCCAAGCTTTCTTT.

In this sample, this clone turned up once. V gene TRBV9 combines with J gene TRBJ2-2; 11 bases fit TRBD2. CDR1 is SGDLS, CDR2 YYNGEE, per germline. The V segment lost 2 bases and the J segment 13 bases; nucleotides outside the gene matches: 7. This CDR3 is 14 amino acids long. DNA for the CDR3: TGTGCCAGCAGCGTTGACTTAACTAGCGGGAGGCTGTTTTTT. This sequence encodes CASSVDLTSGRLFF.

The chain uses TRBV10-1 and TRBJ1-2; D is ambiguous. Germline V gene sequence: CDR1 WNHNN, CDR2 SYGVQD (reference sequence). The CDR3 contains 16 residues. V was shortened by 4 bases and J by 0 bases, with 15 bases between the two germline ends. CDR3 residues: CASSVLLLTANYGYTF. CDR3 sequence (DNA): TGCGCCAGCAGTGTACTCCTCTTAACCGCTAACTATGGCTACACCTTC.

This chain links TRBV6-4 with TRBJ1-2; D unclear. The germline V gene encodes CDR1 MRHNA and CDR2 SNTAGT. The CDR3 totals 15 residues. The germline V and J ends were trimmed by 3 bases and 7 bases, with 18 bases remaining between them. CDR3 bases: TGTGCCAGCAGTGAAAATAACGCGAAAGCGGGTGGCTACACCTTC. Protein: CASSENNAKAGGYTF.

The rearrangement joins TRBV19 to TRBJ2-2; the match to TRBD1 covers 9 bases. The germline CDR1 and CDR2 sequences are LNHDA and SQIVND (reference sequence). CDR3 size: 15 residues. Trimming removed 9 bases from V and 5 bases from J; junction bases left unmatched: 10. This chain's CDR3 is CASNEDRGVTGELFF. The CDR3 DNA follows: TGTGCCAGCAACGAGGACAGGGGAGTAACCGGGGAGCTGTTTTTT.

CDR3 nucleotide sequence: TGTGCCATCACTAACCGGGACAGGATCTACGAGCAGTACTTC. As protein: CAITNRDRIYEQYF. The chain joins TRBV10-3 to TRBJ2-7; 8 bases agree with TRBD1. The CDR3 sequence is 14 residues long. Germline V CDR1 and CDR2: ENHRY, SYGVKD. The V gene end was trimmed by 7 bases and the J gene end by 3 bases; junction bases not matched to a gene: 8.

This clone was recorded only once. V is TRBV10-3 and J is TRBJ1-5; TRBD1 matches at 7 bases. V gave up 4 bases and J gave up 6 bases; unmatched junction bases: 24. The CDR3 runs to 20 residues. Germline CDR1 and CDR2: ENHRY and SYGVKD. The CDR3 here is CAISAIVRQGSDQSGQPQHF. For the CDR3, the DNA is TGTGCCATCAGTGCCATCGTGAGACAGGGAAGCGATCAAAGTGGTCAGCCCCAGCATTTT.

The J gene is TRBJ2-7, the V gene TRBV6-1; D is undetermined. The CDR3 length is 16 residues. V was clipped by 0 bases and J by 0 bases, with 12 bases between them. Germline V gene data show CDR1 as MNHNS and CDR2 as SASEGT. This CDR3 reads CASSEAGATPSYEQYF. The CDR3 nucleotides read TGTGCCAGCAGTGAAGCAGGAGCCACCCCCTCCTACGAGCAGTACTTC.

The chain carries TRBV7-9 and TRBJ2-7; 7 positions match TRBD1. With 5 bases clipped from V and 4 bases from J, the junction kept 14 bases outside the gene matches. This CDR3 is 16 amino acids long. CDR1 and CDR2 from the germline V gene are SEHNR and FQNEAQ (reference sequence). The CDR3 region is CASSQSGQDRPYEQYF. CDR3 sequence (DNA): TGTGCCAGCAGCCAATCCGGACAGGACCGACCATACGAGCAGTACTTC. Full variable domain (missing parts from reference TRBV7-9 and TRBJ2-7): DTGVSQNPRHKITKRGQNVTFRCDPISEHNRLYWYRQTLGQGPEFLTYFQNEAQLEKSRLLSDRFSAERPKGSFSTLEIQRTEQGDSAMYLCASSQSGQDRPYEQYFGPGTRLTVT.

J is TRBJ2-3 and V is TRBV6-5; 12 positions match TRBD1. Germline V CDR1 and CDR2: MNHEY, SVGAGI. This CDR3 has 15 residues. The junction had 2 bases not matched to a gene; V was cut back by 5 bases and J by 2 bases. In DNA, the CDR3 is TGTGCCAGCAGTGCGGGACAGGGGGCCACAGATACGCAGTATTTT. Its protein is CASSAGQGATDTQYF.

There are a few counts of this clone. The V gene is TRBV28, the J gene TRBJ1-2, with TRBD1 as a possible D gene (5 bases). Germline values: CDR1 MDHEN, CDR2 SYDVKM. The CDR3 totals 11 residues. With 3 bases removed from V and 7 bases from J, the gap between germline ends came to 6 bases. The CDR3 is CASSFGAGYTF. Here the CDR3 DNA reads TGTGCCAGCAGTTTTGGGGCTGGCTACACCTTC.

The genes are TRBV30 and TRBJ1-2, with D perhaps matching TRBD1 (6 bases). The CDR3 sequence is 14 residues long. Per the germline V gene, CDR1 is GTSNPN and CDR2 is SVGIG (reference sequence). V was cut by 4 bases and J by 4 bases, with 16 bases left in between. The DNA of the CDR3 is TGTGCCTGGAATACAGGACAGCCTGTCTATGGCTACACCTTC. Protein product: CAWNTGQPVYGYTF.

The V gene is TRBV30, the J gene TRBJ1-6, with TRBD1 as a possible D gene (5 bases). Trimming took off 1 base at V and 5 bases at J, with 9 bases between the two ends. In germline, CDR1 is GTSNPN, CDR2 SVGIG (reference sequence). This CDR3 comprises 14 residues. The CDR3 DNA reads TGTGCCTGGAGTGCTACAGGAAATAATTCACCCCTCCACTTT. Its translation: CAWSATGNNSPLHF.

The chain has TRBV28 and TRBJ2-2; 9 bases are a match to TRBD1. The CDR3 is made up of 14 amino acids. Germline values: CDR1 MDHEN, CDR2 SYDVKM. V dropped 7 bases and J dropped 6; count of bases not matched to a gene: 6. In nucleotides, the CDR3 is TGTGCCAGCATCGCCGGGACAGGGCCCGGGGAGCTGTTTTTT. Translation gives CASIAGTGPGELFF.

This clone showed up just once. V usage is TRBV28 and J usage is TRBJ2-2; a weak D match, TRBD1 (6 bases). CDR1 is MDHEN, CDR2 SYDVKM, per germline. The CDR3 contains 13 residues. Trimming cost V 2 bases and J 6 bases, with 7 bases left between them. CDR3 residues: CASSLAGAGELFF. The DNA for the CDR3 is TGTGCCAGCAGTTTAGCAGGGGCCGGGGAGCTGTTTTTT.

The rearrangement joins TRBV9 to TRBJ2-1, with 7 bases that match TRBD2. V trimming: 3 bases; J trimming: 2 bases; junction bases outside the gene matches: 5. The CDR3 spans 15 residues. From germline, CDR1 is SGDLS and CDR2 YYNGEE. The CDR3 spells CASSASGGAYNEQFF. The CDR3 coding sequence is TGTGCCAGCAGCGCCTCGGGGGGAGCCTACAATGAGCAGTTCTTC.

In regard to this clone: Sequence at one end of the junction differs from germline and may be a read error. The rearrangement joins TRBV7-9 to TRBJ2-7; D is uncertain. CDR3 length: 12 amino acids. Germline loops: CDR1 SEHNR, CDR2 FQNEAQ (reference sequence). The CDR3 DNA follows: TGTTCCAGCAGCCTAAAGTACTACGAGCAGTACTTC. Translating gives CSSSLKYYEQYF.